The TCR beta chain described here comes from a study of blood T cell repertoires in COVID-19. Study in general: Material from acute and convalescent COVID-19 was sourced from the United States, Italy and Spain.

Measured with immunoSEQ multiplex PCR; TCRdb has only the in-frame clones, and not every one. The top ten clones hold approximately 9.3% of a sample with 83,000 or so clones, 77% of them seen once. This TCR was recovered from a woman over 75 with acute or convalescent COVID-19. Material: peripheral blood.

The CDR3 region is CASGLDRHTDTQYF. The CDR3, as DNA: TGTGCTAGTGGCCTTGACAGACACACAGATACGCAGTATTTT. The chain joins TRBV12-5 to TRBJ2-3, with D possibly being TRBD1 (5 bases). V was trimmed by 6 bases and J by 2 bases, leaving 12 bases between them. The CDR3 has 14 amino acids. CDR1 is LGHNT and CDR2 is FRNRAP in the germline V gene.